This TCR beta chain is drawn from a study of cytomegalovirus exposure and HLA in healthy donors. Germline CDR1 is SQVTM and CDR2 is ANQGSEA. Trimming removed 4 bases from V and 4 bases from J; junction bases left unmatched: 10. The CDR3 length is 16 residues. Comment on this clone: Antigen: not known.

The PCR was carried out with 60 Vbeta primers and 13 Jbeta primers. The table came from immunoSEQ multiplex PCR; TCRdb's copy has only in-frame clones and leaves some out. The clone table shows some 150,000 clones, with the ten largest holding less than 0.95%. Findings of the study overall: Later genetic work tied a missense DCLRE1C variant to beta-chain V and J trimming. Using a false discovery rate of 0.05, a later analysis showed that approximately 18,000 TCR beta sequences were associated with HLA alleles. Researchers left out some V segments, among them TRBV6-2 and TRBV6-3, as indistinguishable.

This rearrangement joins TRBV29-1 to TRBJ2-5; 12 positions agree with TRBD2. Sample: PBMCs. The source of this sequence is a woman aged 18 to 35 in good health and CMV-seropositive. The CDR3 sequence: CSVAASGRAGGETQYF. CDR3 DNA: TGCAGCGTTGCGGCTAGCGGGAGGGCGGGCGGAGAGACCCAGTACTTC.